This TCR beta chain was observed in a study of cytomegalovirus exposure and HLA in healthy donors. PCR primers comprised 60 Vbeta and 13 Jbeta primers. Sequenced by immunoSEQ multiplex PCR; TCRdb stores in-frame clones only, minus some. The table lists 140,000 to 150,000 clones, more than 80% of them singletons. Germline loops: CDR1 SGHTA, CDR2 FQGTGA. The CDR3 has 13 amino acids. The junction had 8 bases not matched to a gene; V was cut back by 1 base and J by 11 bases. This clone showed up just once. The chain joins TRBV7-3 to TRBJ2-7, with 7 bases that match TRBD1. Material for sequencing was PBMCs. This receptor was obtained from a middle-aged woman in good health and CMV-seropositive. In nucleotides, the CDR3 is TGTGCCAGCAGCTTAATGGGGACAGAGAATAAGTACTTC. Its protein product is CASSLMGTENKYF.